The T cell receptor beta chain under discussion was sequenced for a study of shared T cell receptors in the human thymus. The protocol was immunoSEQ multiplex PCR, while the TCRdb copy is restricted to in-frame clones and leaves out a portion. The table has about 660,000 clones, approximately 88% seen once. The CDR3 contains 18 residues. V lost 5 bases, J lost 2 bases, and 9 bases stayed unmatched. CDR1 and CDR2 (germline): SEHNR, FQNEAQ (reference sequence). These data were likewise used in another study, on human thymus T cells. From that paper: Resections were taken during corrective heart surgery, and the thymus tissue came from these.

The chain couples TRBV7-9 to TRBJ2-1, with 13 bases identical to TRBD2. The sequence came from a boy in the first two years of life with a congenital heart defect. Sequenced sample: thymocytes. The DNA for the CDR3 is TGTGCCAGCAGCCCCTCCGGACTAGCGGGAGAGACCTACAATGAGCAGTTCTTC. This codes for CASSPSGLAGETYNEQFF.